The present TCR beta chain was sequenced within a study of T-cell reconstitution after alpha-beta-depleted transplantation in children. There are many counts of this clonotype. V was clipped by 3 bases and J by 6 bases, with 14 bases between them. This CDR3 is built from 15 residues. Germline V CDR1 and CDR2: SNHLY, FYNNEI. A library of TCRbeta sequences, prepared with unique molecular identifiers, was generated. In TCRdb, the PCR reads were re-called with MiXCR into one record per CDR3 protein. There are some 590,000 distinct CDR3 sequences in the sample; about 11% occur only once, and less than 5% lies in the top ten.

The sequence came from a human donor who donated a stem cell graft to a child with acute myeloid leukemia. The chain recombines TRBV2 with TRBJ2-2, with TRBD1 as a possible D gene (6 bases). The sequenced sample was PBMCs from the stem cell graft donor, obtained from the stem cell graft. The CDR3 region is CASSESGTGSGELFF. DNA of the CDR3: TGTGCCAGCAGTGAGTCGGGCACAGGGTCCGGGGAGCTGTTTTTT.